Included here is one T cell receptor beta chain sequence, with context. The antigen remains undetermined. V trimming: 2 bases; J trimming: 3 bases; junction bases outside the gene matches: 10. The CDR3 consists of 16 residues. The germline CDR1 and CDR2 sequences are SQVTM and ANQGSEA. Clones were sequenced by immunoSEQ multiplex PCR, and TCRdb holds only the in-frame ones, with some missing. Of 430,000 or so clones in the sample, around 90% were seen once. The data originate from a study of Ad26.COV2.S vaccination and SARS-CoV-2 variants. Study-level information: Enrollment placed the donor in the COV1001 Ad26.COV2.S trial arm. Findings and limits, study-wide: Total T cell responses, in the TCR breadth and depth analyses, may have been underestimated. Vaccine recipients surpassed placebo recipients in spike-specific TCR breadth.

Noted treatment: over 15 received Ad26.COV2.S at low or high dose, single or two shots; 5 received placebo; per-sample allocation not given. Specimens were obtained on day 63 following the first vaccine or placebo injection. The study used a vaccine consisting of an Ad26 vector that expressed Wuhan-strain SARS-CoV-2 spike. This receptor was obtained from a person aged 18-65 years who received the Ad26.COV2.S COVID-19 vaccine or a placebo. V usage is TRBV29-1 and J usage is TRBJ2-5; 9 bases match TRBD2. The specimen was peripheral blood, collected in a trial of Ad26.COV2.S vaccine versus placebo. The CDR3 DNA is TGCAGCGTTGAACCTATAGCGGGAGTCGGTGAAGAGACCCAGTACTTC. This encodes CSVEPIAGVGEETQYF. Full variable domain (rest looked up from reference TRBV29-1 and TRBJ2-5): SAVISQKPSRDICQRGTSLTIQCQVDSQVTMMFWYRQQPGQSLTLIATANQGSEATYESGFVIDKFPISRPNLTFSTLTVSNMSPEDSSIYLCSVEPIAGVGEETQYFGPGTRLLVL.